This T cell receptor beta chain was sequenced for a study of blood T cell repertoires in COVID-19. Looking at the study overall: The United States, Italy and Spain provided the acute and convalescent COVID-19 samples. Sources were T cells, B-cell-depleted T cells, or PBMCs; the material itself was cDNA or gDNA.

Libraries were prepared by immunoSEQ multiplex PCR; TCRdb keeps only in-frame clonotypes and omits some of them. This table holds tens of thousands of clones, 74% found once. V dropped 3 bases and J dropped 2; count of bases not matched to a gene: 6. The CDR3 is 15 amino acids. Germline V gene sequence: CDR1 KGHSH, CDR2 LQKENI. The sequenced sample was peripheral blood. This TCR was recovered from a man between 65 and 85 years old with COVID-19, enrolled during active disease. V gene TRBV18 combines with J gene TRBJ2-7; TRBD2 agrees at 8 bases. CDR3 amino acids: CASSPASGFTYEQYF. CDR3 sequence (DNA): TGTGCCAGCTCACCGGCTAGCGGGTTTACCTACGAGCAGTACTTC.